A selection of T cell receptor beta chains follows, all from one sample in a study of technical replicates of blood from several donors. The repertoire was sequenced with immunoSEQ multiplex PCR; TCRdb's copy has only in-frame clones and lacks some. The repertoire has around 83,000 clones, around 90% of them found once; the top ten carry roughly 0.37%. The sample consisted of T cells isolated from PBMCs. These receptors were obtained from a human donor in good health. Some clones in this sample may be carry-over from other donors' samples. CDR3s include the opening cysteine and the closing phenylalanine or tryptophan. D genes are given only for firm matches. The listing skips clone size in some rows; elsewhere it reads once, few, many or a size class.

TRBV5-1	TRBJ2-5	14	NA	NA	TGCGCCAGCAGCTTGGATCAGTACCAAGAGACCCAGTACTTC	CASSLDQYQETQYF
TRBV30	TRBJ1-6	16	NA	NA	TGTGCCTGGAGTGTACTGGGGGCCCGCTATAATTCACCCCTCCACTTT	CAWSVLGARYNSPLHF
TRBV10-3	TRBJ2-5	14	NA	NA	TGTGCCATCAGTGGTGGGTCAGGTCCGGAGACCCAGTACTTC	CAISGGSGPETQYF
TRBV5-6	TRBJ1-2	14	NA	once	TGTGCCAGCAGCTTTGGCGGTCCCCTGATTGACTACACCTTC	CASSFGGPLIDYTF
TRBV7-9	TRBJ2-4	14	NA	NA	TGTGCCAGCAGCTTAAAACAGGTCAAAAACATTCAGTACTTC	CASSLKQVKNIQYF
TRBV28	TRBJ2-1	15	TRBD2	NA	TGTGCCAGCATCCCCAGAGCGGGATCGGACAATGAGCAGTTCTTC	CASIPRAGSDNEQFF
TRBV9	TRBJ1-1	13	TRBD1	NA	TGTGCCAGCAGCGTCACAGGGGGAAATGAGGCTTTCTTT	CASSVTGGNEAFF
TRBV27	TRBJ1-4	14	NA	NA	TGTGCCAGCAGTTCACAGGGCCACGTTGAAAAACTGTTTTTT	CASSSQGHVEKLFF
TRBV6-1	TRBJ1-5	16	NA	NA	TGTGCCAGCAGTGAAGCTGCAGGGTATAGCAATCAGCCCCAGCATTTT	CASSEAAGYSNQPQHF
TRBV6-5	TRBJ1-2	14	NA	few	TGTGCCAGCAGTTTCGGGAGGGACAACTATGGCTACACCTTC	CASSFGRDNYGYTF
TRBV28	TRBJ1-3	16	NA	NA	TGTGCCAGCAGTATAGGAGGGGCAATCTCTGGAAACACCATATATTTT	CASSIGGAISGNTIYF
TRBV5-1	TRBJ2-5	12	NA	NA	TGCGCCAGCAGCTTGGCCGCGGAGACCCAGTACTTC	CASSLAAETQYF
TRBV11-3	TRBJ2-5	15	TRBD2	NA	TGTGCCAGCAGCTTAGGTGGCCTAGCGGGAGAGACCCAGTACTTC	CASSLGGLAGETQYF
TRBV6-5	TRBJ2-1	15	TRBD1	NA	TGTGCCAGCAGCTCCGGGACAGGGACCTACAATGAGCAGTTCTTC	CASSSGTGTYNEQFF
TRBV5-4	TRBJ1-1	14	NA	NA	TGTGCCAGCAGCGCTGACAGGCTGAACACTGAAGCTTTCTTT	CASSADRLNTEAFF
TRBV25-1	TRBJ2-7	14	TRBD1	NA	TGTGCCAGCAGGAAGGACAGGTTATACTCCGAGCAGTACTTC	CASRKDRLYSEQYF
TRBV18	TRBJ1-1	14	NA	NA	TGTGCCAGCTCACCACTACCGGGGTGGACTGAAGCTTTCTTT	CASSPLPGWTEAFF
TRBV15	TRBJ2-1	17	NA	NA	TGTGCCACCAGCAGAGAGGAGGGCAGCCAACTTTACAATGAGCAGTTCTTC	CATSREEGSQLYNEQFF
TRBV19	TRBJ2-7	13	NA	NA	TGTGCCAGTAGCCGACAGATCTCCTACGAGCAGTACTTC	CASSRQISYEQYF
TRBV6-1	TRBJ1-5	16	NA	NA	TGTGCCAGCAGTGAATCATGGGTCGGGGGCAATCAGCCCCAGCATTTT	CASSESWVGGNQPQHF
TRBV28	TRBJ1-2	12	NA	NA	TGTGCCAGCAGTTCCAACAGGGTTGGCTACACCTTC	CASSSNRVGYTF
TRBV7-2	TRBJ2-3	16	TRBD2	NA	TGTGCCAGCAGCTTATTAGCGGGAGGGCCTACAGATACGCAGTATTTT	CASSLLAGGPTDTQYF
TRBV10-2	TRBJ1-1	13	NA	NA	TGCGCCAGCGTAAGGACAGCTCACTCTGAAGCTTTCTTT	CASVRTAHSEAFF
TRBV19	TRBJ1-1	14	TRBD1	NA	TGTGCCAGTAGTATGGACAGGGTGGACCCTGAAGCTTTCTTT	CASSMDRVDPEAFF
TRBV19	TRBJ1-4	13	NA	NA	TGTGCCAGTAACCCTGGGCGTGATGAAAAACTGTTTTTT	CASNPGRDEKLFF
TRBV30	TRBJ1-2	14	NA	NA	TGTGCCTGGAAGAGCGCCCCCCCTAACTATGGCTACACCTTC	CAWKSAPPNYGYTF
TRBV18	TRBJ1-3	20	TRBD1	NA	TGTGCCAGCTCACCACCCCGGGACAGACGACGAGACTTCTCTGGAAACACCATATATTTT	CASSPPRDRRRDFSGNTIYF
TRBV19	TRBJ1-5	15	TRBD1	NA	TGTGCCAGTAGTCCGGGACAGGGGTTCAATCAGCCCCAGCATTTT	CASSPGQGFNQPQHF
TRBV27	TRBJ2-2	17	NA	NA	TGTGCCAGTCTAAAGTCTTCGGCTGGAGGGCCCACCGGGGAGCTGTTTTTT	CASLKSSAGGPTGELFF
TRBV7-2	TRBJ2-7	15	NA	NA	TGTGCCAGCAGTCCAGACCCGGAGTCGGTTTACGAGCAGTACTTC	CASSPDPESVYEQYF
TRBV7-3	TRBJ2-3	14	NA	NA	TGTGCCAGCAGCTTATTAGCTTGGGAGGATACGCAGTATTTT	CASSLLAWEDTQYF
TRBV5-1	TRBJ2-1	18	TRBD2	NA	TGCGCCAGCAGCTTGGTAGCGGGAGGGCCCACTTCCTACAATGAGCAGTTCTTC	CASSLVAGGPTSYNEQFF